A single sample gave rise to the 18 T cell receptor beta chains below, sequenced in a study of blood T cell repertoires in COVID-19. This table comes from immunoSEQ multiplex PCR, and its TCRdb copy is limited to in-frame clones, with some not included. This table holds under 300,000 clones, about nine tenths found once. Sequencing input: peripheral blood. The source is a man between 60 and 75 years old who had recovered from COVID-19.

The V and J genes are TRBV5-1 and TRBJ1-4, with 8 bases fitting TRBD1. V trimming: 4 bases; J trimming: 3 bases; junction bases outside the gene matches: 5. Germline-derived CDR1 and CDR2 are SGHRS and YFSETQ. The CDR3 runs 15 residues. Written as DNA, the CDR3 is TGCGCCAGCAGCGGAGGACAGGGCCCTAATGAAAAACTGTTTTTT. Protein: CASSGGQGPNEKLFF.

The chain uses TRBV5-5 and TRBJ1-4; weak D call: TRBD1 (5 bases). CDR3 length equals 16 residues. V dropped 1 base and J dropped 1 base, with 11 bases sitting between them. Germline CDR1 reads SGHKS; CDR2 reads YYEKEE (reference sequence). The CDR3 DNA reads as TGTGCCAGCAGCTTGCGGCAGGGAGGAACTAATGAAAAACTGTTTTTT. Its protein product is CASSLRQGGTNEKLFF. Filled out from reference TRBV5-5 and TRBJ1-4, the complete variable domain reads DAGVTQSPTHLIKTRGQQVTLRCSPISGHKSVSWYQQVLGQGPQFIFQYYEKEERGRGNFPDRFSARQFPNYSSELNVNALLLGDSALYLCASSLRQGGTNEKLFFGSGTQLSVL.

The V and J genes are TRBV18 and TRBJ2-6; the D is unclear. V was trimmed by 2 bases and J by 4 bases, leaving 6 bases between them. The germline V gene encodes CDR1 KGHSH and CDR2 LQKENI. The CDR3 sequence is 14 residues long. The CDR3 DNA reads as TGTGCCAGCTCACCAGCGGCAGGGGCCAACGTCCTGACTTTC. Its protein is CASSPAAGANVLTF.

V gene TRBV6-5 combines with J gene TRBJ1-2; D is unclear. In germline, CDR1 is MNHEY, CDR2 SVGAGI. The CDR3 sequence is 13 residues long. V lost 7 bases and J 4 bases, leaving 13 bases between the germline ends. The CDR3 DNA follows: TGTGCCAGCATGGAGGGCTTCCTCTATGGCTACACCTTC. Amino acids: CASMEGFLYGYTF.

The rearrangement uses TRBV30 and TRBJ1-2; D is ambiguous. Germline CDR1 reads GTSNPN; CDR2 reads SVGIG (reference sequence). Trimming pared 8 bases from V and 0 bases from J, leaving 13 bases between. CDR3 size: 13 residues. CDR3 nucleotide sequence: TGTGCCGCCCTAGTGGGAGCTAACTATGGCTACACCTTC. Translated, it gives CAALVGANYGYTF.

The V and J genes are TRBV15 and TRBJ2-3; a possible D gene is TRBD2 (7 bases). The V end lost 5 bases, the J end lost 1 base, and 22 bases lay between the germline ends. This CDR3 has 18 residues. The germline gives CDR1 LNHNV, CDR2 YYDKDF (reference sequence). CDR3 bases: TGTGCCACCAGCTCCCCTCGTGGGGAGGGGGGCCGCACAGATACGCAGTATTTT. It specifies CATSSPRGEGGRTDTQYF.

This rearrangement joins TRBV27 to TRBJ1-5, with D unresolved. The germline V and J ends were trimmed by 5 bases and 7 bases, with 15 bases remaining between them. Germline CDR1 is MNHEY and CDR2 is SMNVEV (reference sequence). The CDR3 has 14 residues. In DNA form, the CDR3 reads TGTGCCAGCAGTCCCCGTTTCCCGGGACAGCCCCAGCATTTT. It encodes CASSPRFPGQPQHF.

V and J are TRBV4-2 and TRBJ2-7; 8 nucleotides agree with TRBD2. V was pared by 0 bases and J by 4 bases, with 8 bases of the junction left unmatched. There are 16 residues in the CDR3. Germline lookup yields CDR1 LGHNA and CDR2 YNFKEQ. The chain's CDR3 is CASSQDLGGGPYEQYF. CDR3 in DNA: TGTGCCAGCAGCCAAGATCTCGGGGGGGGCCCTTACGAGCAGTACTTC.

This sequence joins TRBV6-5 and TRBJ1-2; a possible D gene is TRBD1 (6 bases). Trimming pared 6 bases from V and 4 bases from J, leaving 15 bases between. CDR1 MNHEY and CDR2 SVGAGI come from the germline V gene. CDR3 length: 14 amino acids. CDR3 protein: CASSKQGVGYGYTF. The CDR3 DNA reads TGTGCCAGCAGCAAACAGGGAGTTGGCTATGGCTACACCTTC.

As regards this clone: The sample carries other DNA sequences with the same CDR3. The chain is built from TRBV19 and TRBJ1-1, with 7 bases fitting TRBD1. The J segment lost 2 bases and the V segment lost 6 bases, leaving 6 bases of the junction unmatched. Germline V gives CDR1 LNHDA, CDR2 SQIVND (reference sequence). This CDR3 is 14 amino acids long. DNA of the CDR3: TGTGCCAGTAGCACCGACAGGGCCAACACTGAAGCTTTCTTT. It encodes CASSTDRANTEAFF.

V and J are TRBV7-2 and TRBJ2-1, with D perhaps TRBD1 (6 bases). CDR3 length: 14 residues. Trimming shortened V by 9 bases and J by 2 bases, and 14 bases separated the two germline ends. From germline, CDR1 is SGHTA and CDR2 FQGNSA. The CDR3 bases are TGTGCCAGTGCCCCCGGGACAACCTACAATGAGCAGTTCTTC. It is translated as CASAPGTTYNEQFF.

This clone was picked up many times. The rearrangement joins TRBV5-1 to TRBJ2-2; 8 positions agree with TRBD1. Germline CDR1 is SGHRS and CDR2 is YFSETQ. There are 14 residues in the CDR3. The V and J ends lost 6 bases and 6 bases, in that order; junction bases with no gene match: 7. The CDR3 bases are TGCGCCAGCACCGGACAGGGTGATTCCGGGGAGCTGTTTTTT. Amino acid sequence: CASTGQGDSGELFF.

V and J are TRBV5-4 and TRBJ2-1, with 10 bases fitting TRBD2. Germline lookup yields CDR1 SGHNT and CDR2 YYREEE (reference sequence). CDR3 length equals 15 residues. The J segment lost 4 bases and the V segment lost 2 bases, leaving 3 bases of the junction unmatched. CDR3 amino acids: CASSFGLAEYNEQFF. In nucleotides, the CDR3 is TGTGCCAGCAGCTTCGGACTAGCGGAATACAATGAGCAGTTCTTC.

The chain has TRBV9 and TRBJ2-1; TRBD2 matches 10 bases. CDR1 is SGDLS and CDR2 is YYNGEE in the germline V gene. The CDR3 length is 16 residues. V was pared by 3 bases and J by 5 bases, with 8 bases of the junction left unmatched. DNA for the CDR3: TGTGCCAGCAGCGCCCAAAGCGGGGGGGTTAACAATGAGCAGTTCTTC. Its translation: CASSAQSGGVNNEQFF.

This clone was seen once. The rearrangement joins TRBV24-1 to TRBJ2-1; 8 bases match TRBD1. J was trimmed by 6 bases and V by 9 bases; bases with no gene match: 12. Germline CDR1 is KGHDR and CDR2 is SFDVKD. There are 15 residues in the CDR3. CDR3 sequence (DNA): TGTGCCACCGCCCTTGGGCAGGGGGCGGCCAATGAGCAGTTCTTC. Residues: CATALGQGAANEQFF.

This sequence joins TRBV5-1 and TRBJ1-1; no definite D call. The CDR3 loop spans 15 amino acids. Germline CDR1 and CDR2: SGHRS and YFSETQ. The V and J ends lost 4 bases and 1 base respectively, with 14 bases between them. CDR3 nucleotides: TGCGCCAGCAGCGCAATGTTCTCGGGGAACACTGAAGCTTTCTTT. Its protein product is CASSAMFSGNTEAFF.

This chain uses TRBV6-5 with TRBJ2-7, with TRBD1 matching 8 bases. The CDR3 runs 13 residues. CDR1 and CDR2 from the germline V gene are MNHEY and SVGAGI. J gave up 9 bases and V 4 bases, and 8 bases lay outside the gene matches. The CDR3 protein is CASSLLQGAAQYF. The CDR3 DNA is TGTGCCAGCAGTTTGCTCCAGGGGGCGGCGCAGTACTTC.

The chain links TRBV6-5 to TRBJ2-1; D gene uncertain. Germline CDR1 MNHEY, CDR2 SVGAGI. The CDR3 sequence is 12 residues long. Trimming removed 6 bases from V and 6 bases from J, with 9 bases in between. CDR3 coding DNA: TGTGCCAGCAGGAACCTCGGCAATGAGCAGTTCTTC. Its protein is CASRNLGNEQFF.